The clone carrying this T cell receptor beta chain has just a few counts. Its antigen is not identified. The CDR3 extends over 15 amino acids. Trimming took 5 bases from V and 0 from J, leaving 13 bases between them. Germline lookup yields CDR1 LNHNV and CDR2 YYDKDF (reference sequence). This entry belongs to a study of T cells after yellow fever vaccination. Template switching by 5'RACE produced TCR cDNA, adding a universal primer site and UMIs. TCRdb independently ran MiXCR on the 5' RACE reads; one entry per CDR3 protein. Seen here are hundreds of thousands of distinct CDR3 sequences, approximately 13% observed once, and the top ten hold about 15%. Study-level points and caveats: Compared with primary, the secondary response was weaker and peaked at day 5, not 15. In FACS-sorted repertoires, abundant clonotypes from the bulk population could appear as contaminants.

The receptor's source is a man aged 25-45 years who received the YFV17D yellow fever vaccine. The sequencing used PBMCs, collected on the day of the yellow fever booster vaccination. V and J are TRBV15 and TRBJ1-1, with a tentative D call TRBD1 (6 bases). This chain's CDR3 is CATSFTGRMNTEAFF. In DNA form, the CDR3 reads TGTGCCACCAGCTTCACAGGGAGGATGAACACTGAAGCTTTCTTT.